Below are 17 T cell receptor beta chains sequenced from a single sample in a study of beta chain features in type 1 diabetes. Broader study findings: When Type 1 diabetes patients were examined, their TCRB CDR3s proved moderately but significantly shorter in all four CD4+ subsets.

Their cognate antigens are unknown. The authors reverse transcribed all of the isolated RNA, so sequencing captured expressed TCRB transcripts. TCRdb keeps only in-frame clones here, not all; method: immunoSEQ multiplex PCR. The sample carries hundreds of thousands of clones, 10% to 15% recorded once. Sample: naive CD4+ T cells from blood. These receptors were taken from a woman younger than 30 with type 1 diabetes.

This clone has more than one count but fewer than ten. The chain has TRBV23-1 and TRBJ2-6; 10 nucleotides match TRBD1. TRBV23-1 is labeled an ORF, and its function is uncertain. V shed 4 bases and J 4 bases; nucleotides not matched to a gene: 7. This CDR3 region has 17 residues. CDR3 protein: CASSRGDRGSGANVLTF. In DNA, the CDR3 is TGCGCCAGCAGTCGAGGGGACAGGGGTTCGGGGGCCAACGTCCTGACTTTC.

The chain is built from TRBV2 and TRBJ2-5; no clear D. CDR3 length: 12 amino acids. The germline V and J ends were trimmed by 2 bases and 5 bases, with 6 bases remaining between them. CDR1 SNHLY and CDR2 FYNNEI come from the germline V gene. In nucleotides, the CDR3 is TGTGCCAGCAGTGAATTTCAGGAGACCCAGTACTTC. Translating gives CASSEFQETQYF.

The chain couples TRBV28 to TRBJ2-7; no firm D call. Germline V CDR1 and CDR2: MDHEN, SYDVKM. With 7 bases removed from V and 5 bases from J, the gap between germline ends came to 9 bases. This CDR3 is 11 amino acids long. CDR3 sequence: CASTVNNEQYF. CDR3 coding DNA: TGTGCCAGCACAGTAAATAACGAGCAGTACTTC.

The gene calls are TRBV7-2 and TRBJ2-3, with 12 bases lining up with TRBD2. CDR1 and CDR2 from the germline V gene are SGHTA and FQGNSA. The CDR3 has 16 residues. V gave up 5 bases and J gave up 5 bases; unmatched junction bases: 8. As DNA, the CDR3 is TGTGCCAGCAGCCCCCGGACTAGCGGGGCAGGAGATACGCAGTATTTT. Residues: CASSPRTSGAGDTQYF.

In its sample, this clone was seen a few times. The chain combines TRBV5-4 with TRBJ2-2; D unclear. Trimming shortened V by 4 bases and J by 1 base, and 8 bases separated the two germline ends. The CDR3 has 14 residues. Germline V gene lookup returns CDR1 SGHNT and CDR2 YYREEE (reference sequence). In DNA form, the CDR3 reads TGTGCCAGCAGCCAGCCGGGGAACACCGGGGAGCTGTTTTTT. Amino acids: CASSQPGNTGELFF. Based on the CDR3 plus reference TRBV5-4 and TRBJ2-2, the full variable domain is ETGVTQSPTHLIKTRGQQVTLRCSSQSGHNTVSWYQQALGQGPQFIFQYYREEENGRGNFPPRFSGLQFPNYSSELNVNALELDDSALYLCASSQPGNTGELFFGEGSRLTVL.

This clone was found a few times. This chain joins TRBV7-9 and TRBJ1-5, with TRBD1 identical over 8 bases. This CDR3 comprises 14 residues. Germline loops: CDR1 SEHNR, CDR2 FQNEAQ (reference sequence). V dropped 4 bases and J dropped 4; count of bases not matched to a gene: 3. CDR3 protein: CASSSGQANQPQHF. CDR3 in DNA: TGTGCCAGCAGCTCGGGACAGGCAAATCAGCCCCAGCATTTT.

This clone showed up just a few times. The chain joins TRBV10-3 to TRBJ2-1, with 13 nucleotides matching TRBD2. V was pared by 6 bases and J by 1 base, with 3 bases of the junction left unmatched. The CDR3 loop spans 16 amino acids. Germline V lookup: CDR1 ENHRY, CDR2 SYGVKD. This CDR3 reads CAISRLAGGSYNEQFF. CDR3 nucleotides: TGTGCCATCAGCCGACTAGCGGGAGGATCCTACAATGAGCAGTTCTTC.

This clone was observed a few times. CDR3 loop: CASSFLAGSSTDTQYF. The CDR3 nucleotides are TGCGCCAGCAGCTTCCTAGCGGGATCTTCCACAGATACGCAGTATTTT. The chain joins TRBV5-1 to TRBJ2-3; TRBD2 aligns across 9 bases. Germline V gene sequence: CDR1 SGHRS, CDR2 YFSETQ. The CDR3 loop spans 16 amino acids. The junction had 6 bases not matched to a gene; V was cut back by 2 bases and J by 2 bases.

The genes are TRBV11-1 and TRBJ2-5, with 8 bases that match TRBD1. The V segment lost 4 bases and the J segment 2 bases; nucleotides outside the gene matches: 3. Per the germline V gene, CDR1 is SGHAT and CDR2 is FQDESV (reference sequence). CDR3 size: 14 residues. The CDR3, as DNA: TGTGCCAGCAGCTCCGGGACAGGACAAGAGACCCAGTACTTC. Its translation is CASSSGTGQETQYF.

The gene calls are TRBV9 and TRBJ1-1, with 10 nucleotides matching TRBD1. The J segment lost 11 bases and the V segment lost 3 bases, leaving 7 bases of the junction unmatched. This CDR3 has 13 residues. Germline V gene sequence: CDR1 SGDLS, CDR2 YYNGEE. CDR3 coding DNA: TGTGCCAGCAGCGGACAGGGGGCGCAAGGGGCTTTCTTT. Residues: CASSGQGAQGAFF.

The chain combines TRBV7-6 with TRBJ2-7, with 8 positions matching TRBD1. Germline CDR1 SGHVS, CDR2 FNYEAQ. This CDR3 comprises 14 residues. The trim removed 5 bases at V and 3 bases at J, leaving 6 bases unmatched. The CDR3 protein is CASSTRTGRYEQYF. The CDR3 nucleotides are TGTGCCAGCAGCACCCGGACAGGGCGCTACGAGCAGTACTTC.

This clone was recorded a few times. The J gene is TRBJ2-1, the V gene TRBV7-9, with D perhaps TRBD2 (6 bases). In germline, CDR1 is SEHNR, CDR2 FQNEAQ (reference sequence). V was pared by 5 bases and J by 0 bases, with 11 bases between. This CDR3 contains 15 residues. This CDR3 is CASSAGLSSYNEQFF. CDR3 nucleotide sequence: TGTGCCAGCAGCGCGGGACTTAGCTCCTACAATGAGCAGTTCTTC. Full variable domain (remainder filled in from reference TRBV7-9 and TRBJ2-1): DTGVSQNPRHKITKRGQNVTFRCDPISEHNRLYWYRQTLGQGPEFLTYFQNEAQLEKSRLLSDRFSAERPKGSFSTLEIQRTEQGDSAMYLCASSAGLSSYNEQFFGPGTRLTVL.

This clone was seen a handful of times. The CDR3 DNA reads as TGTGCCAGCAGTTTACCGACTAGCGGGAGCGACTTCAACGAGCAGTACTTC. As protein: CASSLPTSGSDFNEQYF. This sequence joins TRBV28 and TRBJ2-7, with 12 nucleotides matching TRBD2. CDR1 is MDHEN and CDR2 is SYDVKM in the germline V gene. The J segment lost 5 bases and the V segment lost 2 bases, leaving 10 bases of the junction unmatched. The CDR3 length is 17 residues. The entire variable domain, with the rest obtained from reference TRBV28 and TRBJ2-7, is as follows: DVKVTQSSRYLVKRTGEKVFLECVQDMDHENMFWYRQDPGLGLRLIYFSYDVKMKEKGDIPEGYSVSREKKERFSLILESASTNQTSMYLCASSLPTSGSDFNEQYFGPGTRLTVT.

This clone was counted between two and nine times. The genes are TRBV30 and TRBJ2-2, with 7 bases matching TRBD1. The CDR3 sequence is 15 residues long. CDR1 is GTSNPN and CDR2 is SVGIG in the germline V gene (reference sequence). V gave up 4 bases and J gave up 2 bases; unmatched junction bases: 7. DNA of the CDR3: TGTGCCTGGAAGCCAGGGGGAAGTAACACCGGGGAGCTGTTTTTT. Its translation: CAWKPGGSNTGELFF.

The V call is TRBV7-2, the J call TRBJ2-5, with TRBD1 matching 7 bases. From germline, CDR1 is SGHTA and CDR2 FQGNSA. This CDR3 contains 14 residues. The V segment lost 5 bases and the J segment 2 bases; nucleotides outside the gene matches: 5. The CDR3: CASSIRDRQETQYF. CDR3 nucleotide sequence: TGTGCCAGCAGCATCAGGGACAGACAAGAGACCCAGTACTTC.

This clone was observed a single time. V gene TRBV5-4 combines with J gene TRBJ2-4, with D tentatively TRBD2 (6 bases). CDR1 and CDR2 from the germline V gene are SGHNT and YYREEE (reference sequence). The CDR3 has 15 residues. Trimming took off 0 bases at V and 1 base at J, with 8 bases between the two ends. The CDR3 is CASSLGGTAKNIQYF. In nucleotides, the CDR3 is TGTGCCAGCAGCTTGGGTGGGACTGCCAAAAACATTCAGTACTTC.

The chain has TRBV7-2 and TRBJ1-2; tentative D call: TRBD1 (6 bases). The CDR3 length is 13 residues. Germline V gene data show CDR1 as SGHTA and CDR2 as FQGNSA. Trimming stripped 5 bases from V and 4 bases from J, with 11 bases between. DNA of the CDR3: TGTGCCAGCAGCCCCGGACAGAGCTATGGCTACACCTTC. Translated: CASSPGQSYGYTF.